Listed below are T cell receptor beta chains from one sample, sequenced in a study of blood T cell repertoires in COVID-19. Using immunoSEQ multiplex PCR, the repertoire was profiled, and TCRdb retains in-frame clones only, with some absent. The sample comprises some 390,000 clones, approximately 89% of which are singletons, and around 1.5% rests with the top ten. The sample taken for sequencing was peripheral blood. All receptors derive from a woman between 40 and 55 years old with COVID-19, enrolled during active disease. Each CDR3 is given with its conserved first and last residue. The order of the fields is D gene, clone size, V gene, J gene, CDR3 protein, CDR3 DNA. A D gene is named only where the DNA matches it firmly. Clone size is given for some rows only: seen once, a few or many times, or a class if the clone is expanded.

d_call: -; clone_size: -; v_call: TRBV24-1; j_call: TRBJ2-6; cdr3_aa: CATQGGGVSGANVLTF; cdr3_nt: TGTGCCACACAGGGGGGAGGGGTATCTGGGGCCAACGTCCTGACTTTC
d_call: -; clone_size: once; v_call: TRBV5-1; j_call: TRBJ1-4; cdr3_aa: CASTRGGATNEKLFF; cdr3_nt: TGCGCCAGCACCCGTGGGGGGGCAACTAATGAAAAACTGTTTTTT
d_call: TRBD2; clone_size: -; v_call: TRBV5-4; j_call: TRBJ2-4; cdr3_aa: CASSSTSGQTGNIQYF; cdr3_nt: TGTGCCAGCAGTTCCACTAGCGGGCAGACGGGAAACATTCAGTACTTC
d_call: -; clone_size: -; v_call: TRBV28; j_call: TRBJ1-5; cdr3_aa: CASARANGVPQHF; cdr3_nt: TGTGCCAGCGCCAGGGCCAATGGGGTTCCCCAGCATTTT
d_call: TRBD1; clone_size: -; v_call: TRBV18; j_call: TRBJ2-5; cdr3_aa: CASSLTGTGDDDQYF; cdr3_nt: TGTGCCAGCTCCCTTACCGGGACAGGGGACGATGACCAGTACTTC
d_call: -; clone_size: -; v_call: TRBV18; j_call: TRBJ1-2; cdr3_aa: CASSATPGEYGYTF; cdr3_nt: TGTGCCAGCTCAGCCACCCCAGGGGAGTATGGCTACACCTTC
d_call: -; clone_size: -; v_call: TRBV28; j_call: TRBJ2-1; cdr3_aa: CASSLGGSYNEQFF; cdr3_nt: TGTGCCAGCAGTTTAGGGGGGTCCTACAATGAGCAGTTCTTC
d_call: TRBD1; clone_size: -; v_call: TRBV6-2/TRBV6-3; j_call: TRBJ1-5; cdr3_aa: CASSSPGTGGWGNQPQHF; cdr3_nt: TGTGCCAGCAGTTCCCCCGGGACAGGGGGTTGGGGCAATCAGCCCCAGCATTTT
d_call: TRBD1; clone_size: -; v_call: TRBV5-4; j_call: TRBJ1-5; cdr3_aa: CASSNDRGPNQPQHF; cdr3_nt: TGTGCCAGCAGCAACGACAGGGGGCCTAATCAGCCCCAGCATTTT
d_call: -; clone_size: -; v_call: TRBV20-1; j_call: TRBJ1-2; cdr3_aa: CSASHVFGYGYTF; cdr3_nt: TGCAGTGCTAGTCACGTTTTCGGCTATGGCTACACCTTC
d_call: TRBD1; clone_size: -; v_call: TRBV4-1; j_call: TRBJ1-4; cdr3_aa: CASSQSGTGYEKLFF; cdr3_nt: TGCGCCAGCAGCCAAAGCGGGACAGGGTATGAAAAACTGTTTTTT
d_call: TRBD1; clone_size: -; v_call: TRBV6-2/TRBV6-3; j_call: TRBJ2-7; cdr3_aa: CASSPGTGGVNEQYF; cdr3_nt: TGTGCCAGCAGTCCCGGGACAGGGGGAGTAAACGAGCAGTACTTC
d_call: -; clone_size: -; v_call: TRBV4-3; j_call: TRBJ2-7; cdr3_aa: CASSPQQGNHEQYF; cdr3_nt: TGCGCCAGCAGCCCGCAGCAGGGAAACCACGAGCAGTACTTC
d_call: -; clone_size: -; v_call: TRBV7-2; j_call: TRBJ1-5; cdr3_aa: CASSPTGIRNQPQHF; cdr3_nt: TGTGCCAGCAGCCCCACTGGTATACGAAATCAGCCCCAGCATTTT
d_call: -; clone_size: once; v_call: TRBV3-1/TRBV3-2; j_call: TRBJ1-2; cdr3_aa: CASSQAPRVNNYGYTF; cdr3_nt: TGTGCCAGCAGCCAAGCCCCCAGGGTTAATAACTATGGCTACACCTTC
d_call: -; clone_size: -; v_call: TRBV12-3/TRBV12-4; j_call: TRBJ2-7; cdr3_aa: CASSLQVYEQYF; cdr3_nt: TGTGCCAGCAGTTTACAGGTCTACGAGCAGTACTTC
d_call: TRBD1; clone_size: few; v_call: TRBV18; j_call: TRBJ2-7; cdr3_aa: CASSLGQGINYEQYF; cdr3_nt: TGTGCCAGCTCGTTAGGACAGGGAATAAACTACGAGCAGTACTTC
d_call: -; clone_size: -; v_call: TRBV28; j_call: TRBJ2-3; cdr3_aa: CASSSADTQYF; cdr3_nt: TGTGCCAGCAGTTCGGCAGATACGCAGTATTTT
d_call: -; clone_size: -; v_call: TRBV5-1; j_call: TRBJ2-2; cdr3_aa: CASSRGHSDTGELFF; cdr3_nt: TGCGCCAGCAGCAGGGGACACAGTGACACCGGGGAGCTGTTTTTT
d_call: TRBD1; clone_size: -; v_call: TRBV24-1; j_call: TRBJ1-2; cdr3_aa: CATSDARQGFGYTF; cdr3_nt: TGTGCCACCAGTGATGCAAGACAGGGTTTTGGCTACACCTTC
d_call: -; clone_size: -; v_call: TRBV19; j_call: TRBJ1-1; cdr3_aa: CASSIPGKNTEAFF; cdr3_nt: TGTGCCAGTAGTATCCCAGGGAAGAACACTGAAGCTTTCTTT
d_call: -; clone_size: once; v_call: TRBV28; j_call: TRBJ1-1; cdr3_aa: CASNAAGVTEAFF; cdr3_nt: TGTGCCAGCAATGCTGCCGGGGTCACTGAAGCTTTCTTT